This T cell receptor (beta chain) was captured in a study of blood T cell repertoires in COVID-19. Study as a whole: Samples came from the United States, Italy and Spain, spanning acute and convalescent COVID-19. From T cells, B-cell-depleted T cells, or PBMCs came the material, which was cDNA or gDNA.

This clone was counted only a few times. As processed by the authors: Estimation of nucleated cell counts was performed using reference gene primer amplification. This table comes from immunoSEQ multiplex PCR, and its TCRdb copy is limited to in-frame clones, with some not included. That table is the source of V, J and clone size, and D and trimming were worked out from the DNA. Of about 240,000 clones in the sample, roughly 83% were seen once. The J segment lost 9 bases and the V segment lost 2 bases, leaving 9 bases of the junction unmatched. There are 16 residues in the CDR3. CDR1 and CDR2 (germline): LNHDA, SQIVND (reference sequence).

This clonotype was obtained from an elderly woman with acute or convalescent COVID-19. The chain has TRBV19 and TRBJ2-3; 12 bases agree with TRBD1. The source material was peripheral blood. The CDR3 nucleotides are TGTGCCAGTAGTATACAGAGGGGGACAGGGGGCTCGACGCAGTATTTT. Translation: CASSIQRGTGGSTQYF.